This T cell receptor beta chain was identified during a study of cytomegalovirus exposure and HLA in healthy donors. V lost 8 bases to trimming and J lost 2 bases; unmatched junction nucleotides: 7. CDR1 SGHDN and CDR2 FVKESK come from the germline V gene. CDR3 length: 14 amino acids. Study findings and constraints: Generally TCR sequences proved uncommon, though certain public TCRs appeared in numerous donors.

With 60 Vbeta and 13 Jbeta primers, the PCR was carried out. This table comes from immunoSEQ multiplex PCR, and its TCRdb copy is limited to in-frame clones, with some not included. This table holds about 140,000 clones, 79% found once. On this clone itself: Its antigen is still unknown.

The sample was PBMCs. The source is a man in his late teens or twenties in good health and CMV-seronegative. The chain has TRBV14 and TRBJ1-2; 8 bases fit TRBD1. CDR3 sequence reads: CASGPGTGNYGYTF. The CDR3 bases are TGTGCCAGCGGTCCAGGGACAGGCAACTATGGCTACACCTTC.